This T cell receptor (beta chain) was observed in a study of CD8+CD57+ T cells in acquired aplastic anemia. As for the study in general: Recorded DNA amounts for sorted CD4+ and CD8+ cells had an average of about 3 ug. Points from the study as a whole: A set of approximately 29 CD8+ CDR3 sequences was shared between patients and controls, and these sequences appeared highly expressed in patients.

The trim removed 7 bases at V and 8 bases at J, leaving 8 bases unmatched. In germline, CDR1 is SNHLY, CDR2 FYNNEI. There are 13 residues in the CDR3. Genomic DNA provided the template from which TCR beta VDJ and CDR3 profiles were obtained. Each CDR3 protein gets one entry after TCRdb re-called the reads with MiXCR. This table has hundreds of thousands of distinct CDR3 sequences, around 60% appearing once. This clonotype came up a few times. Its antigen remains unknown. The J gene is TRBJ2-5, the V gene TRBV2, with 9 bases fitting TRBD2. The TCR sequence derives from a human donor with severe aplastic anemia or a healthy control (not recorded which). Sequenced: sorted CD4+, CD8+, or CD8+CD57+ T cells (not recorded which) from PBMCs. The DNA of the CDR3 is TGTGCCAGCACCTCGGGACTAGCCGTTACCCAGTACTTC. Translation gives CASTSGLAVTQYF.